This T cell receptor beta chain is drawn from a study of cytomegalovirus exposure and HLA in healthy donors. The study's findings and limits: In vitro confirmation showed a few CMV-associated chains to be CMV antigen specific. Rare TCR sequences dominated, though some public TCRs recurred in many donors.

This clone was found many times. Its target is not known. V lost 3 bases and J lost 6, with 11 bases in between. This CDR3 contains 14 residues. The germline gives CDR1 SNHLY, CDR2 FYNNEI. Assay used: immunoSEQ multiplex PCR; TCRdb lists only in-frame clones, some missing. The sample comprises under 400,000 clones, 86% of which are singletons, and 0.83% rests with the top ten. The chain has TRBV2 and TRBJ2-2; a weak D match, TRBD2 (5 bases). Input material: PBMCs. This clonotype was obtained from a woman aged 18 to 35 in good health and CMV-seronegative. In DNA, the CDR3 is TGTGCCAGCAGTGACGTTGCGCGGGCCGGGGAGCTGTTTTTT. Amino acids: CASSDVARAGELFF.